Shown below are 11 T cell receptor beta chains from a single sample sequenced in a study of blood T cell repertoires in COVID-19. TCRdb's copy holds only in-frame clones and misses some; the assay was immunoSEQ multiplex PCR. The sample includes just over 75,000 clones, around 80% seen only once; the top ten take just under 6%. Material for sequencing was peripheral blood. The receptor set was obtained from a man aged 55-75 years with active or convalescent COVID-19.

The CDR3 region is CASSAEEKLFF. The DNA of the CDR3 is TGTGCCAGCAGCGCCGAGGAAAAACTGTTTTTT. The chain recombines TRBV2 with TRBJ1-4; no definite D call. This CDR3 has 11 residues. Germline V gene lookup returns CDR1 SNHLY and CDR2 FYNNEI. V was clipped by 6 bases and J by 8 bases, with 7 bases between them.

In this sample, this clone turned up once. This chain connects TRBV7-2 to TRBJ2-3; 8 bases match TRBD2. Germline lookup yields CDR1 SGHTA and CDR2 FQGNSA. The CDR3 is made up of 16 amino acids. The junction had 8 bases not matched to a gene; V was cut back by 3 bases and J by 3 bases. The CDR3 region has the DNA TGTGCCAGCAGCTTCTCCGGGGGGGCAAGTACAGATACGCAGTATTTT. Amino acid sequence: CASSFSGGASTDTQYF.

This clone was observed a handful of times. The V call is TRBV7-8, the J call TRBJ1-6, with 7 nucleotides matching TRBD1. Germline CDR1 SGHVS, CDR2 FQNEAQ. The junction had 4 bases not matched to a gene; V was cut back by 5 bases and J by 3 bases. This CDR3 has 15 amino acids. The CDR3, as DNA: TGTGCCAGCAGCCGAGGGGGCGTCTATAATTCACCCCTCCACTTT. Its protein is CASSRGGVYNSPLHF. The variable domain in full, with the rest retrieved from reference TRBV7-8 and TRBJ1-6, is GAGVSQSPRYKVAKRGQDVALRCDPISGHVSLFWYQQALGQGPEFLTYFQNEAQLDKSGLPSDRFFAERPEGSVSTLKIQRTQQEDSAVYLCASSRGGVYNSPLHFGNGTRLTVT.

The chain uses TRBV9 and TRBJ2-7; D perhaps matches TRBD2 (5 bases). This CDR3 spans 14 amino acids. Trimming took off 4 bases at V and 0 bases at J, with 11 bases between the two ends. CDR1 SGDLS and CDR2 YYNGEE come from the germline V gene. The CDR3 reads CASSPAGLSYEQYF. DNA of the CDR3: TGTGCCAGCAGCCCCGCGGGCCTCTCCTACGAGCAGTACTTC.

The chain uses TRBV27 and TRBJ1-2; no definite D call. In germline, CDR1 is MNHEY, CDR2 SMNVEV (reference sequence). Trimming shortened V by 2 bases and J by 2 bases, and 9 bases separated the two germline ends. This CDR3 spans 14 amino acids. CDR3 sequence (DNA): TGTGCCAGCAGTTTACAAGGCGGGAACTATGGCTACACCTTC. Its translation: CASSLQGGNYGYTF.

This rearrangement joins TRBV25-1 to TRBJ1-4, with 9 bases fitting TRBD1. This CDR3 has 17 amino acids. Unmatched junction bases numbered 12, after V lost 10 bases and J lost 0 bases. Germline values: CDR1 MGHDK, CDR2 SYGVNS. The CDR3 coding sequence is TGTGCCACCAGGGGGGACAGGGTACTCTCAACTAATGAAAAACTGTTTTTT. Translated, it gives CATRGDRVLSTNEKLFF.

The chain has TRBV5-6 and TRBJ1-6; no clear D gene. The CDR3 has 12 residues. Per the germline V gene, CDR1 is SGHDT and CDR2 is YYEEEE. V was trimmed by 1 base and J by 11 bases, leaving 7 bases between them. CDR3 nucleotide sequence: TGTGCCAGCAGCTTGCCAGGCACACCCCTCCACTTT. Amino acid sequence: CASSLPGTPLHF.

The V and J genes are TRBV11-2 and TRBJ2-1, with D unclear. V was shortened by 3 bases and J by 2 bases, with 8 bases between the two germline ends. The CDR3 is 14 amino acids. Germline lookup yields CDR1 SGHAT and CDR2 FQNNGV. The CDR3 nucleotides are TGTGCCAGCAGCTTCTCAGGAACCTACAATGAGCAGTTCTTC. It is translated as CASSFSGTYNEQFF.

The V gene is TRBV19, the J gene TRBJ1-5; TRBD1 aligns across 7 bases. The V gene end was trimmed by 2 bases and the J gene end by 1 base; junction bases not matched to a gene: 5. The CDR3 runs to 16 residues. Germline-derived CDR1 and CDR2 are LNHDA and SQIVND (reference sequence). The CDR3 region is CASSIPRDSSNQPQHF. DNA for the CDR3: TGTGCCAGTAGTATACCACGGGACAGCAGCAATCAGCCCCAGCATTTT.

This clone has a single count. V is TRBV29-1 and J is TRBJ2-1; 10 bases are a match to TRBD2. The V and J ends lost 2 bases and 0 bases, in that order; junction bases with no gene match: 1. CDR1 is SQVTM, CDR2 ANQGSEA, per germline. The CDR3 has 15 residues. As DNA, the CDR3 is TGCAGCGTTGAAAGCGGGGGGGCCTCCTACAATGAGCAGTTCTTC. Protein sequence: CSVESGGASYNEQFF.

CDR3 loop: CASSQEAVNSPLHF. Here the CDR3 DNA reads TGTGCCAGCAGCCAAGAGGCGGTGAATTCACCCCTCCACTTT. The gene calls are TRBV14 and TRBJ1-6, with D unresolved. The CDR3 length is 14 residues. The V end was cut by 0 bases, the J end by 7 bases, with 7 bases between. Germline-derived CDR1 and CDR2 are SGHDN and FVKESK.